Listed below are T cell receptor beta chains from one sample, sequenced in a study of cytomegalovirus exposure and HLA in healthy donors. TCRdb's table, derived via immunoSEQ multiplex PCR, lists solely in-frame clones and lacks some. Of 130,000 to 150,000 clones detected, roughly 85% appear once; the ten largest clones hold 1.7%. The sample taken for sequencing was PBMCs. The receptors shown here come from a woman in her thirties in good health and CMV-seronegative. Each CDR3 is given with its conserved first and last residue. D genes are given only for firm matches. Only part of the rows carry a size: once, few, many, or a class if the clone is expanded.

>TRBJ1-1|TRBV4-1|-|TRBD1
CASSQSGQARTEAFF
>TRBJ1-5|TRBV6-5|-|-
CASRLQGGSNQPQHF
>TRBJ2-4|TRBV4-2|-|TRBD2
CASSQATSDPAKNIQYF
>TRBJ1-2|TRBV29-1|-|-
CSVGTGGLVNGYTF
>TRBJ2-1|TRBV11-2|-|-
CASSLFLKGESEQFF
>TRBJ2-5|TRBV18|-|-
CASSPPRETQYF
>TRBJ2-4|TRBV15|-|-
CATGRDRETQPRGNIQYF
>TRBJ2-7|TRBV6-4|few|-
CASSVQDSYEQYF
>TRBJ1-2|TRBV6-4|-|-
CASSDSGTPPYGYTF
>TRBJ2-7|TRBV7-6|-|-
CASSLGRPGRSEQYF
>TRBJ1-2|TRBV14|-|TRBD1
CASSQLTGAGGYTF
>TRBJ1-1|TRBV2|-|-
CASSGQVMNTEAFF
>TRBJ1-6|TRBV14|-|-
CASSQEAGANSPLHF
>TRBJ2-1|TRBV9|-|-
CASSVVDSYNEQFF
>TRBJ2-7|TRBV11-2|-|-
CASSFGQTYEQYF
>TRBJ1-2|TRBV4-3|-|-
CASSQLGRDGYTF
>TRBJ2-7|TRBV6-5|-|-
CASSYGGRQYF
>TRBJ1-1|TRBV5-6|-|-
CASSLAPGNTEAFF
>TRBJ2-3|TRBV5-1|-|TRBD2
CASSLVGLAGAGWTDTQYF
>TRBJ1-2|TRBV6-5|-|-
CASSYSIWAGYTF
>TRBJ1-1|TRBV7-8|-|-
CASSLNAMNTEAFF
>TRBJ1-5|TRBV2|-|TRBD1
CASSTDRGSNQPQHF
>TRBJ1-1|TRBV21-1|-|-
CASSIRQYTEAFF
>TRBJ1-2|TRBV16|-|TRBD1
CASSQTGWYTF
>TRBJ1-1|TRBV9|-|TRBD1
CASSPNQGAAAEAFF
>TRBJ2-7|TRBV7-3|-|TRBD2
CASSTSGGDHEQYF
>TRBJ2-3|TRBV5-4|-|TRBD1
CASSFPGQGATDTQYF
>TRBJ1-1|TRBV7-2|-|-
CASSLSGSVTEAFF
>TRBJ1-2|TRBV5-5|-|-
CASTVAQGPGYTF
>TRBJ2-7|TRBV2|few|TRBD1
CASRRPGQLYEQYF
>TRBJ1-3|TRBV21-1|-|-
CASSKASGVSGNTIYF
>TRBJ1-2|TRBV2|once|TRBD1
CASSLPPSTGNYGYTF
>TRBJ1-2|TRBV29-1|-|-
CSVEASRRGYGYTF
>TRBJ2-3|TRBV11-2|-|-
CASSLRSDTQYF
>TRBJ1-2|TRBV5-6|-|-
CASSPDGGNNYGYTF
>TRBJ1-2|TRBV2|few|-
CASKREIDGYTF
>TRBJ1-2|TRBV5-4|-|-
CASRTQTGGYTF
>TRBJ1-6|TRBV27|-|-
CASSGRTSNSPLHF
>TRBJ2-1|TRBV11-3|-|-
CASSPLTGAEQFF
>TRBJ2-7|TRBV6-1|-|TRBD1
CAIAGTGATYEQYF
>TRBJ2-1|TRBV18|-|TRBD1
CASSPGTGYDEQFF
>TRBJ1-2|TRBV4-3|-|-
CASSQVPGVDYGYTF
>TRBJ1-2|TRBV10-1|-|-
CASSESRGNGYTF
>TRBJ2-1|TRBV5-5|-|TRBD2
CASSPKGGSSYNEQFF
>TRBJ2-2|TRBV5-6|-|TRBD1
CASSLSLDRDTGELFF
>TRBJ1-1|TRBV6-1|-|-
CASSEQGVGEAFF